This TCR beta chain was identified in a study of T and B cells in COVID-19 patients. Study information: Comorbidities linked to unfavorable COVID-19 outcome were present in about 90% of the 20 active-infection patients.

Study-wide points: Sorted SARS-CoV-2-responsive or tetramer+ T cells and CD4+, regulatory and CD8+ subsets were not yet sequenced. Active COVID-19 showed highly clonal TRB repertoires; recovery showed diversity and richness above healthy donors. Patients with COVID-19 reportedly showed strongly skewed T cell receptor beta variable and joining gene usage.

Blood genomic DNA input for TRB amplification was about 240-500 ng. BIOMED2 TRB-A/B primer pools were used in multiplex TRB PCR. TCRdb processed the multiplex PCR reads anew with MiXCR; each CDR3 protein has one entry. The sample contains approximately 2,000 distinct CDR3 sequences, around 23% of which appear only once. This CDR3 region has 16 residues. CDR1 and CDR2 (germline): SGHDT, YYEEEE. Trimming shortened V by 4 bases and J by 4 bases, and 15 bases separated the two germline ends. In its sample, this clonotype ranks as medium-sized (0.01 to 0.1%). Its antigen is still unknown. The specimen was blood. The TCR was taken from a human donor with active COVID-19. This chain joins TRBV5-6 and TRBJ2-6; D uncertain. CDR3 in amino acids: CASSALWGTGANVLTF. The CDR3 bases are TGTGCCAGCAGCGCCCTTTGGGGTACCGGGGCCAACGTCCTGACTTTC.